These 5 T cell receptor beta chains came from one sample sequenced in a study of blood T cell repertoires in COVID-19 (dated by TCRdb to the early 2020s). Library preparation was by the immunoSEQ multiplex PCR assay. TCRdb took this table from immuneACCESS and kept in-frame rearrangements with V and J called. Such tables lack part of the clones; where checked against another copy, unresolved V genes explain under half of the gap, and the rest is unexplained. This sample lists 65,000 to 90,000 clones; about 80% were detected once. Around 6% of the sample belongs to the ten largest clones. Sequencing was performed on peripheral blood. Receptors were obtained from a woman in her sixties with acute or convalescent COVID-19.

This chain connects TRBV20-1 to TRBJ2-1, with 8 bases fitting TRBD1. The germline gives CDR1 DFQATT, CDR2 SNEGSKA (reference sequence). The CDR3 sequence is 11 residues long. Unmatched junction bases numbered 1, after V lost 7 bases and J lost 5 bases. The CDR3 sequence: CSVDRDNEQFF. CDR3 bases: TGCAGTGTGGACAGGGACAATGAGCAGTTCTTC.

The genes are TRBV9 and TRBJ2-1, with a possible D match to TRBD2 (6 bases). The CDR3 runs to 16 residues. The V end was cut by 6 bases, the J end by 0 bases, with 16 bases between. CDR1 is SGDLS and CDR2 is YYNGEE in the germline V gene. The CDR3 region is CASTPPGVSSYNEQFF. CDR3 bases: TGTGCCAGCACCCCTCCGGGGGTTAGCTCCTACAATGAGCAGTTCTTC. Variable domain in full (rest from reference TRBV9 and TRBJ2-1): DSGVTQTPKHLITATGQRVTLRCSPRSGDLSVYWYQQSLDQGLQFLIQYYNGEERAKGNILERFSAQQFPDLHSELNLSSLELGDSALYFCASTPPGVSSYNEQFFGPGTRLTVL.

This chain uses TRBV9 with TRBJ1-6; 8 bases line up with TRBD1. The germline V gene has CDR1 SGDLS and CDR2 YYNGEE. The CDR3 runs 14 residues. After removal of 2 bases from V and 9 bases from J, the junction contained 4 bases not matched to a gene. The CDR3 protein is CASSVRQGSSPLHF. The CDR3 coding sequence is TGTGCCAGCAGCGTTAGACAGGGGAGTTCACCCCTCCACTTT.

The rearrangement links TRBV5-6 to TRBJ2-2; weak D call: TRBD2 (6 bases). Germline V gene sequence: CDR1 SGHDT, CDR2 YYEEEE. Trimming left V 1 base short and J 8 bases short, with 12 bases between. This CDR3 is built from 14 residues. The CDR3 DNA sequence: TGTGCCAGCAGCTTGTTTTCGGGAGCGGGGGAGCTGTTTTTT. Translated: CASSLFSGAGELFF.

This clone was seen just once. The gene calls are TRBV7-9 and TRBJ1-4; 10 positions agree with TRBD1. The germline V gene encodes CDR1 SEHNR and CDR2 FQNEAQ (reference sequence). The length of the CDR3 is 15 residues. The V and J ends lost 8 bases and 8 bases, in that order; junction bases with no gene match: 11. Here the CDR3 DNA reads TGTGCCAGCGCACACACGACAGGGGGCAGCGAAAAACTGTTTTTT. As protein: CASAHTTGGSEKLFF.